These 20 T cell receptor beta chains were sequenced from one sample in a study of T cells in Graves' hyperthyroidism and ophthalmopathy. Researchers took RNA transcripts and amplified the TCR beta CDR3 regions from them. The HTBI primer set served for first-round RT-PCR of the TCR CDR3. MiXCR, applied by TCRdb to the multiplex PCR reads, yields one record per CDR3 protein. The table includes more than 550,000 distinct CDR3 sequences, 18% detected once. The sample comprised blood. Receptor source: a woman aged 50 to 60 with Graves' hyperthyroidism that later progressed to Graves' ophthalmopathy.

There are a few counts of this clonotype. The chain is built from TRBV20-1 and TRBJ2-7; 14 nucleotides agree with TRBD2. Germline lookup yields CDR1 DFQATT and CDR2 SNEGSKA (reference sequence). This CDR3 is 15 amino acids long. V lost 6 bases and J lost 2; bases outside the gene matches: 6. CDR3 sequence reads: CSAPQTSGGAYEQYF. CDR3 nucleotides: TGCAGTGCGCCGCAGACTAGCGGGGGGGCCTACGAGCAGTACTTC.

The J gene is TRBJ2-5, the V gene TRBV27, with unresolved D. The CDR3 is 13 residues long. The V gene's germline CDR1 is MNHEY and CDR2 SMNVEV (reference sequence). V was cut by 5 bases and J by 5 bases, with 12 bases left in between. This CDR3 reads CASSPMSGETQYF. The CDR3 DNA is TGTGCCAGCAGTCCGATGAGTGGGGAGACCCAGTACTTC.

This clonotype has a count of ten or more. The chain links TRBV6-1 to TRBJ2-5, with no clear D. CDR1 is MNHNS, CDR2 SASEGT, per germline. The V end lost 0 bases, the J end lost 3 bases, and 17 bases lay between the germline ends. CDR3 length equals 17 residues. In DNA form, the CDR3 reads TGTGCCAGCAGTGAAGCCCGGCAGAGGAACTTAAAAGAGACCCAGTACTTC. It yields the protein CASSEARQRNLKETQYF.

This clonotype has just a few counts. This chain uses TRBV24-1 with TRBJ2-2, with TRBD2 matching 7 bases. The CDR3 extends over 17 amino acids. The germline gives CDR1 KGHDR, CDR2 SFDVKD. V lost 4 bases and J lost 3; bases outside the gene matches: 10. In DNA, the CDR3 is TGTGCCACCAGTGAGCGCGGGGGTCCCGGGTACACCGGGGAGCTGTTTTTT. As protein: CATSERGGPGYTGELFF.

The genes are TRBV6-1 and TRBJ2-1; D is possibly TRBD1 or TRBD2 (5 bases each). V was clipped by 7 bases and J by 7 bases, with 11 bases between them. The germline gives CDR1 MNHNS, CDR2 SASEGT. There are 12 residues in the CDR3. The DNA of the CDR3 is TGTGCCAGCATAGGGTGGGGGAATGAGCAGTTCTTC. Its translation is CASIGWGNEQFF.

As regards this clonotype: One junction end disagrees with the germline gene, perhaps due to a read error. The CDR3 DNA follows: TGCGCCAACAGCTTATCAAGTGCGAACACCGGGGAGCTGTTTTTT. Translated, it gives CANSLSSANTGELFF. The chain recombines TRBV5-1 with TRBJ2-2; D ambiguous. This CDR3 region has 15 residues. Germline V gene sequence: CDR1 SGHRS, CDR2 YFSETQ. The full variable domain, its missing parts supplied by reference TRBV5-1 and TRBJ2-2, is KAGVTQTPRYLIKTRGQQVTLSCSPISGHRSVSWYQQTPGQGLQFLFEYFSETQRNKGNFPGRFSGRQFSNSRSEMNVSTLELGDSALYLCANSLSSANTGELFFGEGSRLTVL.

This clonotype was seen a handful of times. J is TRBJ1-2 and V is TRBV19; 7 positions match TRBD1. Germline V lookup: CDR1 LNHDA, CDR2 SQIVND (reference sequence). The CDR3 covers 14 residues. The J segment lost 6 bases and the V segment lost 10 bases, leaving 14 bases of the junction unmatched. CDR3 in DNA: TGTGCCACGCGTCCGGGACAGAGAGTTGATGGCTACACCTTC. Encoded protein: CATRPGQRVDGYTF.

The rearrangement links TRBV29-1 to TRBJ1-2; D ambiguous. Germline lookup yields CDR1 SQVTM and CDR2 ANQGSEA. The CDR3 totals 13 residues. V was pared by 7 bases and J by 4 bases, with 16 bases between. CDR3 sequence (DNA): TGCAGCGCCGGGGAGCAGGACCGCTATGGCTACACCTTC. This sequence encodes CSAGEQDRYGYTF.

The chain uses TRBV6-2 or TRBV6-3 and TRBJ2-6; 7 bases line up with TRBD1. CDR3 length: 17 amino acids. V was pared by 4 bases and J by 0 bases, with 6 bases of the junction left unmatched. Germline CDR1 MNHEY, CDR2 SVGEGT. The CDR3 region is CASSFPGQLSGANVLTF. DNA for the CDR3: TGTGCCAGCAGTTTCCCGGGACAGCTCTCTGGGGCCAACGTCCTGACTTTC.

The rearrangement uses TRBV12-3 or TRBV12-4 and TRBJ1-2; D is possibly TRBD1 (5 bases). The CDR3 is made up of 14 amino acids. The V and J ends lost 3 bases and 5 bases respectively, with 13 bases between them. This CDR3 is CASSFGGRLYGYTF. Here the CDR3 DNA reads TGTGCCAGCAGTTTTGGGGGACGATTGTATGGCTACACCTTC.

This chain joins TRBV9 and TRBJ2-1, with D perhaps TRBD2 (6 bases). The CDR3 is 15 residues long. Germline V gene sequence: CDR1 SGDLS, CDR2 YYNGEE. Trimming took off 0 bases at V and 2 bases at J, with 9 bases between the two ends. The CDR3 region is CASSVGPGAYNEQFF. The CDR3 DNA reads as TGTGCCAGCAGCGTAGGCCCGGGAGCCTACAATGAGCAGTTCTTC.

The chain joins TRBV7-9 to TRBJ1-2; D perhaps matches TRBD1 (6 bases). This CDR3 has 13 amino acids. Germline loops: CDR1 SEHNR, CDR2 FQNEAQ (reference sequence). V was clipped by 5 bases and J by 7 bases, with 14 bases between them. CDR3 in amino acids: CASSPTGSPGYTF. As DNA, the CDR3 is TGTGCCAGCAGCCCGACAGGTTCGCCTGGCTACACCTTC.

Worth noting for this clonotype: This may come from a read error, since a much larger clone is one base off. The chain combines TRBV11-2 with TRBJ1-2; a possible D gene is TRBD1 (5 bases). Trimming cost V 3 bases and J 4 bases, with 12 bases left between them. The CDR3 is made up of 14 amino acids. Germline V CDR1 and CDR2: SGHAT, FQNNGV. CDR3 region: CASSFGGYGYGYTF. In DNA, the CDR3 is TGTGCCAGCAGCTTCGGGGGTTACGGCTATGGCTACACCTTC.

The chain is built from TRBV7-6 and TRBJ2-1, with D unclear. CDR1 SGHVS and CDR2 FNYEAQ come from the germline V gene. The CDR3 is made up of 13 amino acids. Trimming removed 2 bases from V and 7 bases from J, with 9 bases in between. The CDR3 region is CASSLKQMNEQFF. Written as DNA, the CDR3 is TGTGCCAGCAGCTTAAAACAGATGAATGAGCAGTTCTTC.

This CDR3 is CASSYNRAGNQPQHF. CDR3 in DNA: TGTGCCAGCAGTTACAACAGGGCAGGCAATCAGCCCCAGCATTTT. This chain connects TRBV6-5 to TRBJ1-5, with D possibly being TRBD1 (6 bases). The CDR3 runs 15 residues. Per the germline V gene, CDR1 is MNHEY and CDR2 is SVGAGI. The V and J ends lost 2 bases and 2 bases respectively, with 10 bases between them.

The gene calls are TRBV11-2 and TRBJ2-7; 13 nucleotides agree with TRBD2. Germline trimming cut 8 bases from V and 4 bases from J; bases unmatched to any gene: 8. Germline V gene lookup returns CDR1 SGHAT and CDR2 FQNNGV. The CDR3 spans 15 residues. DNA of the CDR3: TGTGCCAGCGGCACCCGGACTAGCGGGGGTTACGAGCAGTACTTC. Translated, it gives CASGTRTSGGYEQYF.

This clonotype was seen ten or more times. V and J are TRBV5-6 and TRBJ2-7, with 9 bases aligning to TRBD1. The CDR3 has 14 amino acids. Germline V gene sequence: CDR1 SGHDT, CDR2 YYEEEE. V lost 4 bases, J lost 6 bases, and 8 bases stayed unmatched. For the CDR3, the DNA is TGTGCCAGCAGCACCGGGACAGGGTTCGCCGAGCAGTACTTC. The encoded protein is CASSTGTGFAEQYF.

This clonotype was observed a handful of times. CDR3 coding DNA: TGTGCCAGCCGAGGTAGTGGCATATGGGCCTATGGCTACACCTTC. Its protein product is CASRGSGIWAYGYTF. The chain carries TRBV25-1 and TRBJ1-2; no definite D call. The V gene lost 8 bases and the J gene lost 4 bases, with 20 bases spanning the gap. CDR1 is MGHDK, CDR2 SYGVNS, per germline. The CDR3 contains 15 residues.

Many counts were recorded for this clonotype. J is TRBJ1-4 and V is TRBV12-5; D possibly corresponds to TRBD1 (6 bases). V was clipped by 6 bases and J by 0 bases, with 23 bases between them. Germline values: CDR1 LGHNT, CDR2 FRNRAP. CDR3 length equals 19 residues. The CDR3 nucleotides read TGTGCTAGTGGCGACGAGGGGGATGAGGGCCCCGCAACTAATGAAAAACTGTTTTTT. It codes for CASGDEGDEGPATNEKLFF.

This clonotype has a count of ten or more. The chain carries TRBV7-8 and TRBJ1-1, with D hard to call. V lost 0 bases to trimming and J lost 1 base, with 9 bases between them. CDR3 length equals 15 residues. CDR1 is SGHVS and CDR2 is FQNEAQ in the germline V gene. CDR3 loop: CASSLAQRTNTEAFF. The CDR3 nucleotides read TGTGCCAGCAGCTTAGCGCAAAGGACGAACACTGAAGCTTTCTTT.